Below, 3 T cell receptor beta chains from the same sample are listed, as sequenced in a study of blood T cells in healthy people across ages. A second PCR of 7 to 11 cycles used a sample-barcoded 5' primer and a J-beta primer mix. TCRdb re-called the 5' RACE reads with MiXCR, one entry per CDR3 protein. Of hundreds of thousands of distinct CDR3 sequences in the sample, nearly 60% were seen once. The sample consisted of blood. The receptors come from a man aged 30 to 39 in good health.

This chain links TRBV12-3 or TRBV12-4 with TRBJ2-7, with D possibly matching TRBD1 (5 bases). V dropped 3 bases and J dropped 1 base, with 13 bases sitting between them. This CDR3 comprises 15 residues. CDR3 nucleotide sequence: TGTGCCAGCAGTTTTAAAGGGGATGGTTCCTACGAGCAGTACTTC. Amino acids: CASSFKGDGSYEQYF.

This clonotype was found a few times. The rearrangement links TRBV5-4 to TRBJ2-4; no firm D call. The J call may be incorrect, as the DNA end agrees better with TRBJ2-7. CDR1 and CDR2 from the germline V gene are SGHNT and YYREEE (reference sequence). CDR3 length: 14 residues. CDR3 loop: CASSPGPTRYEQYF. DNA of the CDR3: TGTGCCAGCAGTCCCGGGCCTACACGGTACGAGCAGTACTTC.

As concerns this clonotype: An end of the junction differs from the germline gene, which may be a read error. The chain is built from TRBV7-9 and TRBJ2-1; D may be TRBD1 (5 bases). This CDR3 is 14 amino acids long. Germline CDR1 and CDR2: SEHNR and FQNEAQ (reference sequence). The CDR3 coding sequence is TGCGCCAGCAGCTTACCAGGGATTATCAATGAGCAGTTCTTC. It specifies CASSLPGIINEQFF.